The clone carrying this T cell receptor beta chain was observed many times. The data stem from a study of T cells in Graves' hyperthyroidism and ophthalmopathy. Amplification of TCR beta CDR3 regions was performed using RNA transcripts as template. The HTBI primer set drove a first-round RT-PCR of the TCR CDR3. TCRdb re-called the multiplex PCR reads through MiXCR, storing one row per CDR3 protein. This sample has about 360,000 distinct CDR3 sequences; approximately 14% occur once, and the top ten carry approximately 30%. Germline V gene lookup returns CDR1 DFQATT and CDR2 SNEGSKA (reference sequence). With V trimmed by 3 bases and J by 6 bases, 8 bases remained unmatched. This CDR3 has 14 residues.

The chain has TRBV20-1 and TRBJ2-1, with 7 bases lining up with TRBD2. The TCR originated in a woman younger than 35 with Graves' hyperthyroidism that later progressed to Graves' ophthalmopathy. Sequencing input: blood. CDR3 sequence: CSARGGTVGNEQFF. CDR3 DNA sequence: TGCAGTGCTAGGGGGGGGACTGTGGGCAATGAGCAGTTCTTC.